This T cell receptor (beta chain) was sequenced for a study of blood T cells in healthy people across ages. Whole-study findings and limits: Observed TCR beta diversity per million T cells went down as age went up. This fall followed a roughly linear course with age. Both higher diversity and more naive CD4+ cells marked long-lived donors when set against aged donors. For the donors, CMV status was unknown and possibly confounded expanded clonotype changes.

This CDR3 is 18 amino acids long. V lost 0 bases to trimming and J lost 0 bases; unmatched junction nucleotides: 8. Germline V gene sequence: CDR1 KGHSH, CDR2 LQKENI. Extracted total RNA amounted to at least 6 micrograms for each sample. Then a second PCR, running roughly 7 to 12 cycles, was carried out with a sample-barcoded 5' primer and a J-beta primer mix. In TCRdb, the 5' RACE reads were re-called with MiXCR into one record per CDR3 protein. The sample carries around 1.5 million distinct CDR3 sequences, approximately 40% recorded once. A note on this clonotype: Antigen: not known.

The sample comprised blood. This clonotype was sampled from a woman aged 18-35 years in good health. The gene calls are TRBV18 and TRBJ2-1; the match to TRBD2 covers 7 bases. CDR3 sequence: CASSPPFDGGSSYNEQFF. CDR3 DNA: TGTGCCAGCTCACCACCGTTCGATGGCGGGAGCTCCTACAATGAGCAGTTCTTC.